Here is one TCR beta chain with its context. This entry comes from a study of CD8+ T cells in alopecia areata. On the study more broadly: Affected scalp percentage set treated patients' severity scores.

Trimming cost V 10 bases and J 2 bases; bases outside gene matches: 10. Per germline, CDR1 SGHRS and CDR2 YFSETQ. The CDR3 loop spans 14 amino acids. Treatment specified: oral pan-JAK inhibitor, 5-10 mg twice daily. RNA was extracted and reverse transcribed into cDNA as the sequencing template. Using immunoSEQ multiplex PCR, the repertoire was profiled, and TCRdb retains in-frame clones only, with some absent. The sample lists fewer than 200,000 clones; 60% were seen once. The material was CD4+ T cells sorted from blood, obtained at week 24, from a patient treated with tofacitinib. The clonotype originates from a human donor with alopecia areata. The chain recombines TRBV5-1 with TRBJ2-3, with TRBD1 matching over 7 bases. The CDR3 loop reads CAGRQGENTDTQYF. DNA of the CDR3: TGCGCCGGGAGACAGGGAGAGAACACAGATACGCAGTATTTT.